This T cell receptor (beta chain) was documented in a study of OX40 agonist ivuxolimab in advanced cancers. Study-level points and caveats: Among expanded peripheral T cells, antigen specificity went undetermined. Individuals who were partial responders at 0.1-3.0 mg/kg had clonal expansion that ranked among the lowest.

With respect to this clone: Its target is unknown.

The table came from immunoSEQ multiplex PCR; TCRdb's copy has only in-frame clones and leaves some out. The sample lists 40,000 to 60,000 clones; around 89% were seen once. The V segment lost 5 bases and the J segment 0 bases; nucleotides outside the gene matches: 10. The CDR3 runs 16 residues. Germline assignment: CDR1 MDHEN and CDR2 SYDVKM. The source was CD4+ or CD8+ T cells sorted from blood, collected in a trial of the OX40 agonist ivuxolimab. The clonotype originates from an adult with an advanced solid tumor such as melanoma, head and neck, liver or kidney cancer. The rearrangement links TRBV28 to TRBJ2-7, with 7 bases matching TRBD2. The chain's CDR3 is CASSRPLAASSYEQYF. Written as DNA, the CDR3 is TGTGCCAGCAGTCGGCCCCTAGCGGCCTCCTCCTACGAGCAGTACTTC.